This T cell receptor (beta chain) comes out of a study of shared T cell receptors in the human thymus. Some clones are missing from TCRdb's copy, which holds only in-frame ones; the method was immunoSEQ multiplex PCR. This table has approximately 580,000 clones, 70% to 80% appearing once. The CDR3 is 16 residues long. The ends lost 3 bases at V and 3 bases at J; junction bases unmatched: 10. Germline lookup yields CDR1 GTSNPN and CDR2 SVGIG (reference sequence). These data also featured in a second study, about human thymus T cells.

This receptor was taken from a boy younger than two with a congenital heart defect. Sequenced input: thymocytes. This chain uses TRBV30 with TRBJ1-3, with 8 bases lining up with TRBD1. The CDR3 reads CAWRAHRGNGGNTIYF. The CDR3 DNA reads as TGTGCCTGGAGGGCCCACAGGGGGAATGGTGGAAACACCATATATTTT.